This TCR beta chain is drawn from a study of blood T cells in healthy people across ages. Study-level findings and limits: Expanded clonotype changes were possibly confounded by unknown donor CMV status. Measured against age, TCR beta diversity per million T cells decreased in a roughly linear manner. Underestimates were what the diversity estimates from one million T cells were considered to be. Naive CD4+ cells and diversity were both higher in long-lived donors than in aged donors.

A remark on this clonotype: Its antigen is unknown.

Germline CDR1 and CDR2: SEHNR and FQNEAQ (reference sequence). CDR3 length: 15 amino acids. Trimming removed 1 base from V and 2 bases from J; junction bases left unmatched: 2. PCR was performed a second time for about 6 to 12 cycles using a sample-barcoded 5' primer and a J-beta primer mix. TCRdb re-called the 5' RACE reads with MiXCR, one entry per CDR3 protein. This sample carries fewer than 1,000,000 distinct CDR3 sequences, around half of them seen once, and the ten largest clones take approximately 18%. What was sequenced was blood. The rearrangement links TRBV7-9 to TRBJ2-7, with 10 bases lining up with TRBD2. This clonotype originated in an elderly man in good health. CDR3 amino acids: CASSLVGLAAYEQYF. The CDR3 nucleotides read TGTGCCAGCAGCTTAGTCGGACTAGCGGCCTACGAGCAGTACTTC.